The 30 T cell receptor beta chains given below trace back to one sample, sequenced in a study of blood T cell repertoires in COVID-19. Clones were read by immunoSEQ multiplex PCR, and TCRdb kept only the in-frame ones, dropping some. In the table there are 65,000 to 70,000 clones, about 81% of which are singletons. Sequenced material: peripheral blood. The receptors shown here come from a human donor in a cohort sampled during active COVID-19.

The rearrangement links TRBV4-2 to TRBJ1-4, with 9 bases that match TRBD1. Trimming at V came to 4 bases and at J to 6 bases, leaving 6 bases not matched to a gene. The CDR3 loop spans 15 amino acids. The germline V gene encodes CDR1 LGHNA and CDR2 YNFKEQ. The CDR3 DNA sequence: TGTGCCAGCAGCCCCAAACAGGGGGCGCATGAAAAACTGTTTTTT. Protein product: CASSPKQGAHEKLFF.

Regarding this clone: Without the conserved terminal phenylalanine or tryptophan, this CDR3 likely stems from a read error. It is unclear where the CDR3 begins or ends on the DNA, so no DNA is shown, and the CDR3 is as TCRdb lists it. The chain joins TRBV23-1 to TRBJ1-2. TRBV23-1 is an ORF; its function is uncertain. The CDR3 has 8 amino acids, counting both end residues. Here the CDR3 reads CASSMWSE.

The rearrangement links TRBV5-4 to TRBJ2-1; D is undetermined. CDR1 and CDR2 from the germline V gene are SGHNT and YYREEE (reference sequence). CDR3 size: 12 residues. V gave up 0 bases and J gave up 8 bases, with 6 bases separating them. DNA for the CDR3: TGTGCCAGCAGCTTGGGCACGGATGAGCAGTTCTTC. It specifies CASSLGTDEQFF.

In this sample, this clone turned up once. The chain combines TRBV7-9 with TRBJ2-1; D call uncertain. The CDR3 covers 12 residues. Trimming stripped 2 bases from V and 4 bases from J, with 3 bases between. Germline V lookup: CDR1 SEHNR, CDR2 FQNEAQ (reference sequence). The CDR3 sequence: CASSLLYNEQFF. DNA of the CDR3: TGTGCCAGCAGCTTACTTTACAATGAGCAGTTCTTC.

The rearrangement links TRBV7-8 to TRBJ1-4, with D uncertain. The CDR3 loop spans 16 amino acids. The V and J ends lost 5 bases and 0 bases respectively, with 13 bases between them. Germline lookup yields CDR1 SGHVS and CDR2 FQNEAQ. This CDR3 reads CASSPRRLPTNEKLFF. For the CDR3, the DNA is TGTGCCAGCAGCCCTCGCAGACTTCCAACTAATGAAAAACTGTTTTTT.

This clone was found a few times. The chain couples TRBV5-4 to TRBJ1-2; the D gene is possibly TRBD1 (6 bases). CDR1 is SGHNT and CDR2 is YYREEE in the germline V gene (reference sequence). V lost 4 bases and J lost 1, with 8 bases in between. The CDR3 extends over 13 amino acids. CDR3 region: CASSPDSNYGYTF. In DNA, the CDR3 is TGTGCCAGCAGCCCGGACAGTAACTATGGCTACACCTTC.

The chain couples TRBV29-1 to TRBJ1-2; 11 bases fit TRBD1. The CDR3 covers 16 residues. Germline V gene data show CDR1 as SQVTM and CDR2 as ANQGSEA. With V trimmed by 0 bases and J by 2 bases, 5 bases remained unmatched. The DNA for the CDR3 is TGCAGCGTTGAAGAGGTGTGGGACAGGGGGAACTATGGCTACACCTTC. Protein product: CSVEEVWDRGNYGYTF.

The V and J genes are TRBV28 and TRBJ1-5; 7 bases are a match to TRBD1. The J segment lost 4 bases and the V segment lost 8 bases, leaving 5 bases of the junction unmatched. From germline, CDR1 is MDHEN and CDR2 SYDVKM. The CDR3 is made up of 13 amino acids. The CDR3 loop is CASRDRLNQPQHF. The CDR3 region has the DNA TGTGCCAGCCGGGACAGACTAAATCAGCCCCAGCATTTT.

The chain employs TRBV7-9 and TRBJ1-1, with D unresolved. Per germline, CDR1 SEHNR and CDR2 FQNEAQ (reference sequence). The CDR3 has 11 residues. Deletions cut 8 bases from V and 7 bases from J, with 11 bases between. The CDR3 reads CASLYGSEAFF. CDR3 DNA: TGTGCCAGCCTATATGGGAGTGAAGCTTTCTTT.

The chain links TRBV4-1 to TRBJ1-5; perhaps TRBD1 as D (5 bases). Germline V gene lookup returns CDR1 MGHRA and CDR2 YSYEKL. V was shortened by 0 bases and J by 4 bases, with 13 bases between the two germline ends. The length of the CDR3 is 16 residues. The CDR3 DNA is TGCGCCAGCAGCCAAGAAGGGGCAATAGGGAATCAGCCCCAGCATTTT. Translated: CASSQEGAIGNQPQHF.

This clone is a singleton in its sample. This chain links TRBV6-2 or TRBV6-3 with TRBJ2-2, with 13 bases aligning to TRBD2. CDR1 MNHEY and CDR2 SVGEGT come from the germline V gene. This CDR3 contains 15 residues. J lost 6 bases, V lost 4 bases, and 2 bases had no gene match. In DNA form, the CDR3 reads TGTGCCAGCAGTTGGACTAGCGGGAGATCCGGGGAGCTGTTTTTT. Translating it yields CASSWTSGRSGELFF.

In this sample, this clone turned up a few times. The chain uses TRBV6-2 or TRBV6-3 and TRBJ2-7; 7 nucleotides match TRBD1. The CDR3 runs to 17 residues. Germline V gene lookup returns CDR1 MNHEY and CDR2 SVGEGT. V was clipped by 0 bases and J by 3 bases; unmatched bases: 11. This CDR3 reads CASSYSKGRQGNYEQYF. The CDR3 bases are TGTGCCAGCAGTTACTCGAAGGGCAGACAGGGCAACTACGAGCAGTACTTC.

This clone appeared once. The chain employs TRBV30 and TRBJ2-1; 7 bases match TRBD2. The V and J ends lost 0 bases and 10 bases, in that order; junction bases with no gene match: 6. The CDR3 covers 13 residues. Germline CDR1 is GTSNPN and CDR2 is SVGIG (reference sequence). CDR3 nucleotides: TGTGCCTGGAGTGTCCCGGGACTAAGAGAGCAGTTCTTC. Protein product: CAWSVPGLREQFF.

The chain uses TRBV24-1 and TRBJ2-5, with 12 bases aligning to TRBD1. CDR3 size: 17 residues. Germline CDR1 and CDR2: KGHDR and SFDVKD. V shed 3 bases, J shed 5 bases, and the junction held 9 bases outside the gene matches. The CDR3 sequence is CATSDAGTGGIQETQYF. CDR3 nucleotide sequence: TGTGCCACCAGTGATGCCGGGACAGGGGGCATCCAGGAGACCCAGTACTTC.

The V gene is TRBV11-2, the J gene TRBJ1-2, with TRBD1 identical over 11 bases. CDR1 and CDR2 (germline): SGHAT, FQNNGV. Losses at the gene ends were 0 bases for V and 6 bases for J; bases not matched to a gene: 12. The CDR3 runs to 18 residues. The CDR3 region has the DNA TGTGCCAGCAGCTTAGATCCGAGGACAGGGGGCCGGTTGAATGGCTACACCTTC. Amino acids: CASSLDPRTGGRLNGYTF.

This chain joins TRBV28 and TRBJ2-2; 7 bases fit TRBD1. The germline CDR1 and CDR2 sequences are MDHEN and SYDVKM. This CDR3 is 16 amino acids long. V was pared by 10 bases and J by 3 bases, with 14 bases of the junction left unmatched. In DNA, the CDR3 is TGTGCCACCAGGGCGCCAGGGGGAGCGGACACCGGGGAGCTGTTTTTT. It codes for CATRAPGGADTGELFF.

V is TRBV24-1 and J is TRBJ2-4, with D maybe TRBD2 (6 bases). Germline V gene sequence: CDR1 KGHDR, CDR2 SFDVKD. The CDR3 spans 16 residues. The germline V and J ends were trimmed by 6 bases and 0 bases, with 14 bases remaining between them. The DNA of the CDR3 is TGTGCCACCAGTCTTACGGGAGCTTTAGCCAAAAACATTCAGTACTTC. It codes for CATSLTGALAKNIQYF.

The chain employs TRBV5-1 and TRBJ2-3; D unclear. Germline V CDR1 and CDR2: SGHRS, YFSETQ. The CDR3 sequence is 14 residues long. Deletions cut 4 bases from V and 2 bases from J, with 11 bases between. As DNA, the CDR3 is TGCGCCAGCAGCACGAGACTTTTCACAGATACGCAGTATTTT. Its protein product is CASSTRLFTDTQYF.

This clone was counted only a few times. The chain joins TRBV10-3 to TRBJ1-6, with TRBD1 matching 8 bases. The V gene end was trimmed by 2 bases and the J gene end by 6 bases; junction bases not matched to a gene: 3. Germline CDR1 ENHRY, CDR2 SYGVKD. The CDR3 has 15 amino acids. This CDR3 reads CAISEGQGGNSPLHF. The CDR3 DNA sequence: TGTGCCATCAGTGAGGGACAGGGTGGTAATTCACCCCTCCACTTT.

V is TRBV5-6 and J is TRBJ1-1; D remains unclear. In germline, CDR1 is SGHDT, CDR2 YYEEEE. The CDR3 has 15 residues. V was clipped by 4 bases and J by 2 bases, with 15 bases between them. The CDR3 DNA follows: TGTGCCAGCAGCCCCGCGGTGGAGGGCAACACTGAAGCTTTCTTT. This codes for CASSPAVEGNTEAFF.

This chain connects TRBV2 to TRBJ1-2; D unresolved. The CDR3 is 11 amino acids. V lost 5 bases, J lost 13 bases, and 14 bases lay in between. Germline CDR1 and CDR2: SNHLY and FYNNEI. The CDR3 here is CASSRTDMFTF. For the CDR3, the DNA is TGTGCCAGCAGTCGAACCGACATGTTCACCTTC.

The genes are TRBV13 and TRBJ2-1; 8 positions match TRBD2. J gave up 9 bases and V 2 bases, and 9 bases lay outside the gene matches. The CDR3 has 15 amino acids. Germline V gives CDR1 PRHDT, CDR2 FYEKMQ (reference sequence). The DNA for the CDR3 is TGTGCCAGCAGCTTAAGCGGGAGTCGTTCTGGTGAGCAGTTCTTC. Residues: CASSLSGSRSGEQFF.

The gene calls are TRBV4-2 and TRBJ2-7; the D gene is possibly TRBD2 (6 bases). The CDR3 runs to 14 residues. Germline assignment: CDR1 LGHNA and CDR2 YNFKEQ. With 1 base removed from V and 4 bases from J, the gap between germline ends came to 11 bases. CDR3 DNA: TGTGCCAGCAGCCAAGTAGGGACTTCGTACGAGCAGTACTTC. Translating it yields CASSQVGTSYEQYF.

This clone was picked up one time. V is TRBV9 and J is TRBJ2-7; TRBD1 matches at 7 bases. Trimming at V came to 4 bases and at J to 2 bases, leaving 3 bases not matched to a gene. The germline CDR1 and CDR2 sequences are SGDLS and YYNGEE. The length of the CDR3 is 13 residues. CDR3 protein: CASSIGTAYEQYF. The CDR3, as DNA: TGTGCCAGCAGCATCGGGACAGCCTACGAGCAGTACTTC.

The sample holds a few counts of this clone. The chain employs TRBV10-2 and TRBJ2-1; 7 nucleotides match TRBD2. Germline loops: CDR1 WSHSY, CDR2 SAAADI. This CDR3 is built from 14 residues. The V gene end was trimmed by 6 bases and the J gene end by 0 bases; junction bases not matched to a gene: 2. CDR3 sequence (DNA): TGCGCCAGCAGGCAGCGGGGCTCCTACAATGAGCAGTTCTTC. This sequence encodes CASRQRGSYNEQFF.

The chain carries TRBV7-9 and TRBJ2-7; TRBD1 matches at 7 bases. This CDR3 contains 16 residues. Losses at the gene ends were 4 bases for V and 3 bases for J; bases not matched to a gene: 12. The germline CDR1 and CDR2 sequences are SEHNR and FQNEAQ (reference sequence). CDR3 sequence: CASSSRPGTDFYEQYF. In DNA, the CDR3 is TGTGCCAGCAGCTCCCGCCCCGGGACAGACTTCTACGAGCAGTACTTC.

The V and J genes are TRBV3-1 (or the pseudogene TRBV3-2) and TRBJ2-1; 11 bases align to TRBD2. Trimming at V came to 4 bases and at J to 4 bases, leaving 12 bases not matched to a gene. Per germline, CDR1 LGHDT and CDR2 YNNKEL (reference sequence). The CDR3 is made up of 18 amino acids. The CDR3 region is CASSRILLSGGDYNEQFF. The DNA for the CDR3 is TGTGCCAGCAGCCGTATACTTCTTAGCGGGGGGGATTACAATGAGCAGTTCTTC.

This chain uses TRBV7-9 with TRBJ2-5; D is uncertain. The CDR3 is 15 amino acids. Trimming shortened V by 1 base and J by 1 base, and 10 bases separated the two germline ends. Germline assignment: CDR1 SEHNR and CDR2 FQNEAQ (reference sequence). CDR3 in DNA: TGTGCCAGCAGCTTAGGAAGTCTAGTCCAAGAGACCCAGTACTTC. Amino acid sequence: CASSLGSLVQETQYF.

This chain uses TRBV6-2 or TRBV6-3 with TRBJ2-5, with D possibly being TRBD2 (6 bases). In germline, CDR1 is MNHEY, CDR2 SVGEGT. Trimming took off 0 bases at V and 3 bases at J, with 11 bases between the two ends. The CDR3 is made up of 15 amino acids. The chain's CDR3 is CASSYSGGRKETQYF. CDR3 in DNA: TGTGCCAGCAGTTACTCTGGAGGGCGGAAAGAGACCCAGTACTTC.

J is TRBJ2-5 and V is TRBV21-1; the table names TRBD2, a call not compared with the DNA. TRBV21-1 is a pseudogene locus. CDR3 length equals 23 residues. The CDR3 sequence is CARRIAPVLHMVLQAGVQETQYF. The DNA of the CDR3 is TGTGCCAGAAGAATAGCCCCTGTTCTCCACATGGTTTTGCAAGCGGGTGTACAAGAGACCCAGTACTTC.